Listed below are T cell receptor beta chains from one sample, sequenced in a study of shared T cell receptors in the human thymus. Assay used: immunoSEQ multiplex PCR; TCRdb lists only in-frame clones, some missing. The sample has some 660,000 clones; about 90% are singletons. The data also belong to a second study, concerning human thymus T cells.

Specimen: thymocytes. These receptors all come from a boy younger than two with a congenital heart defect. The CDR3 runs from the conserved cysteine through the conserved F or W. D genes are given only for firm matches. Only some rows state a clone size, as once, few, many or a class for expanded clones.

TRBJ2-7 | TRBD2 | - | TRBV5-1 | TGCGCCAGCAGCTTAGGGACTAGCGGGCGGGTCCCACACTACGAGCAGTACTTC | CASSLGTSGRVPHYEQYF
TRBJ2-2 | TRBD1 | - | TRBV9 | TGTGCCAGCAGTGGGGGACCGGGACAGGGGGTGGAGAACACCGGGGAGCTGTTTTTT | CASSGGPGQGVENTGELFF
TRBJ1-6 | - | - | TRBV19 | TGTGCCAGTAGTATCCAGGGTCCCAATAATTCACCCCTCCACTTT | CASSIQGPNNSPLHF
TRBJ1-3 | - | - | TRBV18 | TGTGCCAGCTCACCAGAGGGATCTGGAAACACCATATATTTT | CASSPEGSGNTIYF
TRBJ2-1 | - | - | TRBV15 | TGTGCCACCAGCAGAGATCTTTGGCAAGAGGATGAGCAGTTCTTC | CATSRDLWQEDEQFF
TRBJ2-2 | TRBD2 | - | TRBV2 | TGTGCCAGCAGAAGGCTAGCGGGGGGGCAACAGAACACCGGGGAGCTGTTTTTT | CASRRLAGGQQNTGELFF
TRBJ2-4 | - | - | TRBV18 | TGTGCCAGCTCACCGTGCAGAGCGAACATTCAGTACTTC | CASSPCRANIQYF
TRBJ2-3 | TRBD2 | once | TRBV29-1 | TGCAGCGTTGTTCCTAGCGGATTCTACACAGATACGCAGTATTTT | CSVVPSGFYTDTQYF
TRBJ2-3 | TRBD2 | - | TRBV12-5 | TGTGCTAGTGGTTTGGTACCGACTAGCGGGAGAGAGGCAGATACGCAGTATTTT | CASGLVPTSGREADTQYF
TRBJ1-6 | TRBD1 | once | TRBV6-5 | TGTGCCAGCAGTGTGAACAGGGGAAATTCACCCCTCCACTTT | CASSVNRGNSPLHF
TRBJ1-5 | - | - | TRBV28 | TGTGCCAGCAGTTTTAGTGTCGGAGAACAATATAGCAATCAGCCCCAGCATTTT | CASSFSVGEQYSNQPQHF
TRBJ1-4 | TRBD1 | - | TRBV25-1 | TGTGCCAGCAGTGACGGTGGGCAGGGGGTCGAAAAACTGTTTTTT | CASSDGGQGVEKLFF
TRBJ2-3 | TRBD2 | - | TRBV6-6 | TGTGCCAGCAGTTACTCCGGCGGGACTAGAACAGATACGCAGTATTTT | CASSYSGGTRTDTQYF
TRBJ2-5 | TRBD2 | - | TRBV27 | TGTGCCAGCAGCACCAGGGGCAGCCTAGCGGGGGGCGAGTACCAAGAGACCCAGTACTTC | CASSTRGSLAGGEYQETQYF
TRBJ1-2 | TRBD1 | - | TRBV27 | TGTGCCAGCAGCCCGGCGCCGGGAGGGAGGGGGCACGTTGGCTACACCTTC | CASSPAPGGRGHVGYTF
TRBJ1-2 | - | - | TRBV27 | TGTGCCAGCAGTACGGGACACTCATATGGCTACACCTTC | CASSTGHSYGYTF
TRBJ2-3 | TRBD2 | - | TRBV6-4 | TGTGCCAGCAGAAGACGGGGGGTAGATACGCAGTATTTT | CASRRRGVDTQYF
TRBJ2-7 | TRBD1 | once | TRBV27 | TGTGCCAGCAGTCCCCAGGACAGGAGCTCCTACGAGCAGTACTTC | CASSPQDRSSYEQYF
TRBJ2-7 | - | - | TRBV4-1 | TGCGCCAGCAGCCAAGTGAAGGGGGCGGGGGAGCAGTACTTC | CASSQVKGAGEQYF
TRBJ2-1 | TRBD2 | - | TRBV27 | TGTGCCAGCACCCGCTCACGGGGGGAGGGGTACAATGAGCAGTTCTTC | CASTRSRGEGYNEQFF
TRBJ2-1 | - | - | TRBV10-3 | TGTGCCATCACCGACCCTTTAGCCAATGAGCAGTTCTTC | CAITDPLANEQFF
TRBJ2-1 | TRBD1 | - | TRBV11-2 | TGTGCCAGCAGCGTAGACAGGGGGCTGAAGAATGAGCAGTTCTTC | CASSVDRGLKNEQFF
TRBJ2-4 | TRBD2 | - | TRBV4-3 | TGCGCCAGCAGCTTGGACCGGGGGGATGAAAACATTCAGTACTTC | CASSLDRGDENIQYF
TRBJ2-3 | TRBD2 | - | TRBV4-1 | TGCGCCAGCAGCCTCACGACTAGCGGGAGGGGGACCTCTAGCACAGATACGCAGTATTTT | CASSLTTSGRGTSSTDTQYF
TRBJ2-7 | - | - | TRBV10-3 | TGTGCCATCATGGGGCAGGGGGGCTCCTACGAGCAGTACTTC | CAIMGQGGSYEQYF
TRBJ2-7 | TRBD1 | few | TRBV12-5 | TGTGCTAGTGGTTTTCCACTTTCCGGGACAGGGTTAGGAACCTACGAGCAGTACTTC | CASGFPLSGTGLGTYEQYF
TRBJ2-2 | - | - | TRBV4-1 | TGCGCCAGCAGCGCCCATCCTCAGGGTAGGAACACCGGGGAGCTGTTTTTT | CASSAHPQGRNTGELFF
TRBJ2-5 | - | - | TRBV7-9 | TGTGCCAGCAGCTCCGAAGGGACGGAGGGGGAGACCCAGTACTTC | CASSSEGTEGETQYF
TRBJ2-5 | - | - | TRBV4-1 | TGCGCCAGCAGCCAAGATAAGAGAACCCAAGAGACCCAGTACTTC | CASSQDKRTQETQYF
TRBJ1-5 | TRBD1 | - | TRBV28 | TGTGCCAGCAGTCTGTACCGGGACAGGGATGCGGGTTTGAATCAGCCCCAGCATTTT | CASSLYRDRDAGLNQPQHF
TRBJ2-7 | TRBD2 | - | TRBV5-4 | TGTGCCAGCAGCTTCGTCTCCGGGACTAGCGGGGGGTACTCCTACGAGCAGTACTTC | CASSFVSGTSGGYSYEQYF
TRBJ2-7 | TRBD2 | - | TRBV14 | TGTGCCAGCAGCTCACACCCAGCGGGAGGGCCGGGGGAGCAGTACTTC | CASSSHPAGGPGEQYF
TRBJ2-1 | - | - | TRBV7-9 | TGTGCCAGCAGCCCAGAAGTACAGGGCCCCCACAATGAGCAGTTCTTC | CASSPEVQGPHNEQFF
TRBJ2-3 | TRBD2 | few | TRBV4-3 | TGCGCCAGCAGCCAAGATCGGGGGGGATCACCGATTCGCACAGATACGCAGTATTTT | CASSQDRGGSPIRTDTQYF
TRBJ2-7 | - | - | TRBV25-1 | TGTGCCCGCAGTGAGAGTCGCAGGGGCTCCTACGAGCAGTACTTC | CARSESRRGSYEQYF
TRBJ2-7 | TRBD1 | - | TRBV4-1 | TGCGCCAGCAGCCAAGAACCGTCACGGGACAGCGTATACGAGCAGTACTTC | CASSQEPSRDSVYEQYF
TRBJ2-7 | - | - | TRBV5-5 | TGTGCCACAGGAGGCAGCTACGAGCAGTACTTC | CATGGSYEQYF
TRBJ2-7 | TRBD1 | few | TRBV11-2 | TGTGCCAGCAGCTTAGTGCAGGGGGCACGGGAGCAGTACTTC | CASSLVQGAREQYF
TRBJ2-1 | TRBD1 | - | TRBV28 | TGTGCCAGCAGTTTATGGGACAGGGCGTTGTACAATGAGCAGTTCTTC | CASSLWDRALYNEQFF
TRBJ1-3 | - | - | TRBV4-1 | TGCGCCAGCAGCCAACAAGCGCGATCTGGAAACACCATATATTTT | CASSQQARSGNTIYF
TRBJ1-5 | - | - | TRBV4-1 | TGCGCCAGCAGCCAAGAGACAGTCCCTAGGAATCAGCCCCAGCATTTT | CASSQETVPRNQPQHF
TRBJ2-7 | TRBD2 | - | TRBV28 | TGTGCCAGCAGCGCCCCTAGCGGAAACTCCTACGAGCAGTACTTC | CASSAPSGNSYEQYF
TRBJ1-3 | - | - | TRBV7-9 | TGTGCCAGCAGCTTATCTATACAGGGAGAAGGAAACACCATATATTTT | CASSLSIQGEGNTIYF
TRBJ2-3 | TRBD2 | - | TRBV25-1 | TGTGCCAGCAGGGGCGGGAGTGCAGATACGCAGTATTTT | CASRGGSADTQYF
TRBJ2-7 | - | - | TRBV5-6 | TGTGCCAGCAGCTTGCAAGGGACAATTCTCTACGAGCAGTACTTC | CASSLQGTILYEQYF
TRBJ2-3 | - | - | TRBV5-4 | TGTGCCAGCAGCCCCCGCCGGGGACTGTATATCACAGATACGCAGTATTTT | CASSPRRGLYITDTQYF
TRBJ1-5 | TRBD1 | - | TRBV2 | TGTGCCAGCAGCGAGGAAGGACAGGGGCAGCCCCAGCATTTT | CASSEEGQGQPQHF
TRBJ2-3 | TRBD2 | - | TRBV5-6 | TGTGCCAGCAGCCTGGGGACTAGTCTGACAGATACGCAGTATTTT | CASSLGTSLTDTQYF
TRBJ2-7 | TRBD2 | - | TRBV7-9 | TGTGCCAGCAGCTCAACCGAGGGACTAGCCGCCTACGAGCAGTACTTC | CASSSTEGLAAYEQYF
TRBJ1-3 | - | - | TRBV6-5 | TGTGCCAGCAGTTCTGAAGGGGGACGAAACACCATATATTTT | CASSSEGGRNTIYF
TRBJ1-5 | - | once | TRBV27 | TGTGCCAGCAGGCGTAAGAATAGCAATCAGCCCCAGCATTTT | CASRRKNSNQPQHF
TRBJ2-3 | - | - | TRBV11-3 | TGTGCCAGCAGCCTAGCGAGCAGGGATACGCAGTATTTT | CASSLASRDTQYF
TRBJ2-7 | TRBD1 | - | TRBV15 | TGTGCCACCAGCACCCAAACCCGGACAGGGCCCTACGAGCAGTACTTC | CATSTQTRTGPYEQYF
TRBJ1-2 | - | - | TRBV28 | TGTGCCACCCGACAGCTATGGTGGTACACCTTC | CATRQLWWYTF
TRBJ2-1 | - | - | TRBV27 | TGTGCCAGCAAGAGCTCCTACAATGAGCAGTTCTTC | CASKSSYNEQFF
TRBJ2-3 | - | - | TRBV6-5 | TGTGCCAGCAGTCCTTCGGGGGAAACAGATACGCAGTATTTT | CASSPSGETDTQYF
TRBJ2-7 | TRBD1 | - | TRBV5-1 | TGCGCCAGCAGCTCGACAGGGGACCCCTACGAGCAGTACTTC | CASSSTGDPYEQYF
TRBJ2-5 | TRBD2 | - | TRBV14 | TGTGCCAGCAGCCCCCCGTCGACTAGCGGGAGGGCTCGAGAGACCCAGTACTTC | CASSPPSTSGRARETQYF
TRBJ2-1 | TRBD1 | - | TRBV7-2 | TGTGCCAGCAGCTCGGGACAGGGGACCCACAATGAGCAGTTCTTC | CASSSGQGTHNEQFF